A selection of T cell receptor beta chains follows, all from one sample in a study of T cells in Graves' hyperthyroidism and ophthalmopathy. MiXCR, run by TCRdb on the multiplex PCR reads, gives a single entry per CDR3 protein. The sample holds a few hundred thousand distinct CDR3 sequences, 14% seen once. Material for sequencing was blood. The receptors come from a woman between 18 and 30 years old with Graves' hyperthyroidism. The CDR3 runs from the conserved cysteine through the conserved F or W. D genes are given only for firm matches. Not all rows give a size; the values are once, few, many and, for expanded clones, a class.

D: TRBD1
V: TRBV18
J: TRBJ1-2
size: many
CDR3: CASSPGPGQGAPGYGYTF
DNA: TGTGCCAGCTCACCGGGTCCGGGACAGGGGGCGCCGGGCTATGGCTACACCTTC

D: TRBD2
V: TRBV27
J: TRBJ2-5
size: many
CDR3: CASSLGTSGMETQYF
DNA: TGTGCCAGCAGTTTAGGGACTAGCGGGATGGAGACCCAGTACTTC

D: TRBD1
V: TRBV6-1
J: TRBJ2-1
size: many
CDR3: CASSRTGAGNEQFF
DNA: TGTGCCAGCAGTAGGACAGGGGCGGGCAATGAGCAGTTCTTC

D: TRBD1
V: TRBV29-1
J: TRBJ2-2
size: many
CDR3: CSAAGGTGELFF
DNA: TGCAGCGCCGCAGGGGGCACCGGGGAGCTGTTTTTT

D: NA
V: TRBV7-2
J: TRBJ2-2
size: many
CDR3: CASSSRDIYTGELFF
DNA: TGTGCCAGCAGCTCCAGGGACATCTACACCGGGGAGCTGTTTTTT

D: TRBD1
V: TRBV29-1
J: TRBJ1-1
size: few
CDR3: CSVDRGFGTEAFF
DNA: TGCAGCGTCGACAGGGGCTTCGGCACTGAAGCTTTCTTT

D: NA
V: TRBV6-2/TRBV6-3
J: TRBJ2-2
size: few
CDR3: CASSAGSFAGELFF
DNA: TGTGCCAGCAGCGCCGGGAGTTTCGCCGGGGAGCTGTTTTTT

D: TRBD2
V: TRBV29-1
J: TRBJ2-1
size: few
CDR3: CSVTAGTSGYNEQFF
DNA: TGCAGCGTTACGGCCGGGACTAGCGGATACAATGAGCAGTTCTTC

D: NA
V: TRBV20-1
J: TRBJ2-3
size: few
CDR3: CSVRTTDTQYF
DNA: TGCAGTGTACGTACCACAGATACGCAGTATTTT

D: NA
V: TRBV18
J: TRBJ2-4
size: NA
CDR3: CASSTAGLAKNIQYF
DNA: TGTGCCAGCTCAACTGCCGGGCTAGCCAAAAACATTCAGTACTTC

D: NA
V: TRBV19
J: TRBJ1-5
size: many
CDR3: CASRAPGPSNQPQHF
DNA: TGTGCCAGTCGCGCACCGGGCCCCAGCAATCAGCCCCAGCATTTT

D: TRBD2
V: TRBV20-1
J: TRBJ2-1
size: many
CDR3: CSARAGGRIYRYNEQFF
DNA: TGCAGTGCTAGAGCTGGCGGGAGGATATATCGATACAATGAGCAGTTCTTC

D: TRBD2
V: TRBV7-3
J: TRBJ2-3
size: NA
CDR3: CASNPGTSDSTDTQYF
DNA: TGTGCCAGCAACCCCGGGACTAGTGATAGCACAGATACGCAGTATTTT

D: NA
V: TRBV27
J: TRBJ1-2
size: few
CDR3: CASSGDYGLGYTF
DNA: TGTGCCAGCAGCGGGGATTACGGCCTTGGCTACACCTTC

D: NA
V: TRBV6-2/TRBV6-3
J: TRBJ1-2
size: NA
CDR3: CASSYPGRAYGYTF
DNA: TGTGCCAGCAGTTACCCGGGCCGCGCTTATGGCTACACCTTC

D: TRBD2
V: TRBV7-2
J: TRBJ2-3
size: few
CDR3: CASSLRLAGTADTQYF
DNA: TGTGCCAGCAGCTTACGACTAGCGGGTACGGCAGATACGCAGTATTTT

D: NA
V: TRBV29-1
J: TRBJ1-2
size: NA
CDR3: CSVSHNGYTF
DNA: TGCAGCGTTTCACATAATGGCTACACCTTC

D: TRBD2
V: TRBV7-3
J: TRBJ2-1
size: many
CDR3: CASTVAGGAYNEQFF
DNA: TGTGCCAGCACAGTAGCGGGAGGCGCCTACAATGAGCAGTTCTTC

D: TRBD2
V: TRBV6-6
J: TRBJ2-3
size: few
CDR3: CASSYHPLAGVEDTQYF
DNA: TGTGCCAGCAGTTACCACCCTCTAGCGGGAGTGGAAGATACGCAGTATTTT

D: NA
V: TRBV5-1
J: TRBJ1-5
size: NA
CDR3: CASSLEGRVDGQPQHF
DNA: TGCGCCAGCAGCTTGGAAGGCAGGGTTGACGGCCAGCCCCAGCATTTT

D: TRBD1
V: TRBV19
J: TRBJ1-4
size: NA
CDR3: CASSKRQGSATNEKLFF
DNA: TGTGCCAGTAGTAAGAGACAGGGGTCGGCAACTAATGAAAAACTGTTTTTT

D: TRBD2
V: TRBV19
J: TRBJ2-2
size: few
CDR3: CASRKRERNTGELFF
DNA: TGTGCCAGTAGGAAGCGGGAGAGGAACACCGGGGAGCTGTTTTTT

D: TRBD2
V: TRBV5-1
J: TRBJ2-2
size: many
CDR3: CASSLAGLADYTGELFF
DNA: TGCGCCAGCAGCTTGGCGGGACTAGCGGATTACACCGGGGAGCTGTTTTTT

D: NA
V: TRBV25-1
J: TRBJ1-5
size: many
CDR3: CASSEKGGDAYSNQPQHF
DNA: TGTGCCAGCAGTGAAAAGGGAGGGGACGCATATAGCAATCAGCCCCAGCATTTT

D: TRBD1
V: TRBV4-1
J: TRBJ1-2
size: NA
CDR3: CASSQDRDRGGGYTF
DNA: TGCGCCAGCAGCCAAGATCGGGACAGGGGAGGTGGCTACACCTTC

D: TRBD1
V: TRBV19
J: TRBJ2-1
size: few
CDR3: CASSISGTGGYNEQFF
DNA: TGTGCCAGTAGTATCTCCGGGACAGGCGGCTACAATGAGCAGTTCTTC

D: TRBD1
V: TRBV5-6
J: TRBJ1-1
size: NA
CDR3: CASNKGQGRDTEAFF
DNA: TGTGCCAGCAACAAAGGACAGGGGCGAGACACTGAAGCTTTCTTT

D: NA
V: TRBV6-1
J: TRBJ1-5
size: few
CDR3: CASSERGRTTNQPQHF
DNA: TGTGCCAGCAGTGAAAGAGGCAGGACTACAAATCAGCCCCAGCATTTT

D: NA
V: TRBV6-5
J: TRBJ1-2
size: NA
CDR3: CASSYLGGYGYTF
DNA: TGTGCCAGCAGTTACCTGGGGGGGTATGGCTACACCTTC

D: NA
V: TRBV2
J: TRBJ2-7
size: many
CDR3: CASKPGPHDYEQYF
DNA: TGTGCCAGTAAACCGGGACCCCACGACTACGAGCAGTACTTC

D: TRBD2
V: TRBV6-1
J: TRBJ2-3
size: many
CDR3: CASSRDYKSPPTTDTQYF
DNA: TGTGCCAGCAGTCGGGACTACAAATCGCCCCCCACCACAGATACGCAGTATTTT

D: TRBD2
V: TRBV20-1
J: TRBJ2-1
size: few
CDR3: CSARDRTSGSNEQFF
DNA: TGCAGTGCTAGAGATCGGACTAGCGGGAGTAATGAGCAGTTCTTC

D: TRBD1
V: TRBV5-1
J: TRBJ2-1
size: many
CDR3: CASSFRMTGSNEQFF
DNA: TGCGCCAGCAGCTTCCGGATGACAGGGAGCAATGAGCAGTTCTTC

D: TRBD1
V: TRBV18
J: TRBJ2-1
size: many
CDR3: CASSLRDRMSEQFF
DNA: TGTGCCAGCTCACTCCGGGACAGGATGAGTGAGCAGTTCTTC

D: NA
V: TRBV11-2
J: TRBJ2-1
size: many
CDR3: CASTLAAYNEQFF
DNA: TGTGCCAGCACCTTAGCGGCCTACAATGAGCAGTTCTTC

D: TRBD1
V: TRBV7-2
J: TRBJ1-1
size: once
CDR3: CASSLYLDRGKGDTEAFF
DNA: TGTGCCAGCAGCTTATATCTAGACAGGGGTAAGGGTGACACTGAAGCTTTCTTT

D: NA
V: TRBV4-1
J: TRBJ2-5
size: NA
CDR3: CASSQGRGGLETQYF
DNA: TGCGCCAGCAGCCAAGGGCGAGGGGGGTTAGAGACCCAGTACTTC

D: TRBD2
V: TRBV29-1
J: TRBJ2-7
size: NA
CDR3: CSVQLARNTYEQYF
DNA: TGCAGCGTCCAACTAGCGCGAAATACCTACGAGCAGTACTTC

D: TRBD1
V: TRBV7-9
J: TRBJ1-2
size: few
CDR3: CASSLFPRGTGYNYGYTF
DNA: TGTGCCAGCAGCTTATTTCCGCGCGGGACAGGGTATAACTATGGCTACACCTTC

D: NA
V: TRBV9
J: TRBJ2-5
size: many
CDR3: CASSGKVGGAQQETQYF
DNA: TGTGCCAGCAGCGGTAAGGTCGGGGGAGCTCAGCAAGAGACCCAGTACTTC

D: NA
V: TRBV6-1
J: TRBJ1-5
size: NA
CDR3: CASSKFRGNSNQPQHF
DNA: TGTGCCAGCAGTAAGTTCAGGGGTAATAGCAATCAGCCCCAGCATTTT

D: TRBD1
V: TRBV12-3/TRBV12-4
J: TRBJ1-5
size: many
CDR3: CASLRGQGLQPQHF
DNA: TGTGCCAGCCTGAGGGGACAGGGGTTACAGCCCCAGCATTTT

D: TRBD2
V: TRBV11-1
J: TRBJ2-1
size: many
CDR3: CASSNSGRVQFF
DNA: TGTGCCAGCAGCAATAGCGGGAGAGTGCAGTTCTTC

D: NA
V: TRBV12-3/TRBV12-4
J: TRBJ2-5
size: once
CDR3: CASSLAFVERRRGETQYF
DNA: TGTGCCAGCAGTTTAGCGTTCGTCGAGCGGAGGAGGGGAGAGACCCAGTACTTC

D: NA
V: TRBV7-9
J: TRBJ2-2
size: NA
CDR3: CASTKGASFNTGELFF
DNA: TGTGCCAGCACCAAAGGGGCTAGCTTTAACACCGGGGAGCTGTTTTTT

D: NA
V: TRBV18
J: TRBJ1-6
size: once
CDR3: CASSSVVARNSPLHF
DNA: TGTGCCAGCTCATCTGTTGTTGCCAGGAATTCACCCCTCCACTTT